These 5 T cell receptor beta chains came from one sample sequenced in a study of beta chain features in type 1 diabetes listed by TCRdb under 2018. Here is what the overall study found, with its caveats: Type 1 diabetes patients showed a moderate but significant shortening of TCRB CDR3 length in all four CD4+ subsets.

Their target antigens are unknown. Receptor libraries were prepared by the immunoSEQ multiplex PCR assay. The High Capacity cDNA Reverse Transcription Kit was used to reverse transcribe all of the isolated RNA, meaning that expressed TCRB transcripts were what got sequenced. TCRdb took this table from immuneACCESS and kept in-frame rearrangements with V and J called. Such tables lack part of the clones; where checked against another copy, unresolved V genes explain under half of the gap, and the rest is unexplained. The sample has roughly 300,000 clones on record, roughly 8.8% of them singletons. The ten biggest clones cover roughly 1% of the sample. The sequenced sample was central memory CD4+ T cells from blood. The receptors derive from a man aged 25-40 years with type 1 diabetes.

In its sample, this clone was seen a few times. The chain uses TRBV7-6 and TRBJ2-1; D gene unclear. Germline V gene sequence: CDR1 SGHVS, CDR2 FNYEAQ. CDR3 length equals 16 residues. The ends were cut back, 5 bases at V and 0 bases at J, with 14 bases in the middle. CDR3 in DNA: TGTGCCAGCAGCCCCCTATCCCCGGGCTCCTACAATGAGCAGTTCTTC. Protein: CASSPLSPGSYNEQFF.

Only a few counts were recorded for this clone. The rearrangement joins TRBV9 to TRBJ2-7; D gene uncertain. Trimming removed 0 bases from V and 4 bases from J, with 14 bases in between. Germline V gene lookup returns CDR1 SGDLS and CDR2 YYNGEE. The CDR3 loop spans 15 amino acids. The CDR3 protein is CASSVGQGRSYEQYF. The CDR3 DNA sequence: TGTGCCAGCAGCGTAGGACAAGGAAGATCTTACGAGCAGTACTTC. The variable domain in full, completed from reference TRBV9 and TRBJ2-7, reads DSGVTQTPKHLITATGQRVTLRCSPRSGDLSVYWYQQSLDQGLQFLIQYYNGEERAKGNILERFSAQQFPDLHSELNLSSLELGDSALYFCASSVGQGRSYEQYFGPGTRLTVT.

The chain uses TRBV6-5 and TRBJ2-1; D is perhaps TRBD2 (5 bases). CDR1 and CDR2 (germline): MNHEY, SVGAGI. This CDR3 has 11 residues. Trimming cost V 4 bases and J 7 bases, with 5 bases left between them. CDR3 region: CASSWENEQFF. In DNA form, the CDR3 reads TGTGCCAGCAGTTGGGAGAATGAGCAGTTCTTC.

The sample holds a few counts of this clone. CDR3 sequence: CASSLKRSRTQYF. CDR3 nucleotide sequence: TGTGCCAGCAGTTTAAAGCGCTCACGGACCCAGTACTTC. V and J are TRBV27 and TRBJ2-5, with D hard to call. The germline V gene encodes CDR1 MNHEY and CDR2 SMNVEV (reference sequence). The CDR3 sequence is 13 residues long. V shed 2 bases and J shed 7 bases, with 11 bases lying between them.

This clone has only a few counts. This chain connects TRBV27 to TRBJ1-1; possibly TRBD1 for D (6 bases). The CDR3 consists of 14 residues. Germline V gene sequence: CDR1 MNHEY, CDR2 SMNVEV (reference sequence). The V and J ends lost 6 bases and 6 bases respectively, with 17 bases between them. The CDR3 DNA is TGTGCCAGCAGGGTGGGGGCTCTGCCCGCTGAAGCTTTCTTT. Amino acids: CASRVGALPAEAFF.